The 18 T cell receptor beta chains listed next were all sequenced from one sample in a study of blood T cell repertoires in COVID-19. The table came from immunoSEQ multiplex PCR; TCRdb's copy has only in-frame clones and leaves some out. The profile shows 220,000 or so clones, roughly 80% of them singletons. Sequencing was carried out using PBMCs or T cells enriched from blood (not recorded which). All receptors come from a woman aged 40-49 years with acute COVID-19.

The chain recombines TRBV4-3 with TRBJ2-5; D uncertain. Trimming removed 3 bases from V and 2 bases from J, with 13 bases in between. The length of the CDR3 is 15 residues. In germline, CDR1 is LGHNA, CDR2 YSLEER. CDR3 loop: CASSHLDSKQETQYF. CDR3 DNA sequence: TGCGCCAGCAGCCACCTTGACTCAAAACAAGAGACCCAGTACTTC.

The J gene is TRBJ2-2, the V gene TRBV7-3, with D possibly matching TRBD2 (6 bases). The V and J ends lost 2 bases and 0 bases respectively, with 10 bases between them. In germline, CDR1 is SGHTA, CDR2 FQGTGA. The CDR3 totals 16 residues. In DNA form, the CDR3 reads TGTGCCAGCAGCTTAGGCGCGGGGCCGAACACCGGGGAGCTGTTTTTT. Its protein is CASSLGAGPNTGELFF.

This chain connects TRBV30 to TRBJ1-3; D not resolved. This CDR3 contains 13 residues. Germline loops: CDR1 GTSNPN, CDR2 SVGIG (reference sequence). V dropped 4 bases and J dropped 0 bases, with 7 bases sitting between them. The DNA of the CDR3 is TGTGCCTGGACAGGTATCTCTGGAAACACCATATATTTT. Translation gives CAWTGISGNTIYF.

CDR3 in DNA: TGTGCCAGCAGCCGCGGGGGGGGGAGCTTCCAAGAGACCCAGTACTTC. Its protein is CASSRGGGSFQETQYF. The chain is built from TRBV7-8 and TRBJ2-5, with 9 nucleotides matching TRBD2. V lost 5 bases to trimming and J lost 1 base; unmatched junction nucleotides: 8. The CDR3 spans 16 residues. Germline CDR1 reads SGHVS; CDR2 reads FQNEAQ.

This sequence joins TRBV19 and TRBJ1-6; 7 bases line up with TRBD1. V lost 9 bases to trimming and J lost 3 bases; unmatched junction nucleotides: 2. This CDR3 has 13 residues. Germline-derived CDR1 and CDR2 are LNHDA and SQIVND (reference sequence). The CDR3 DNA follows: TGTGCCAGCCGGGACAGCTATAATTCACCCCTCCACTTT. Its translation: CASRDSYNSPLHF.

This sequence joins TRBV11-3 and TRBJ2-3, with 7 bases that match TRBD2. The CDR3 is 16 residues long. Germline CDR1 and CDR2: SGHNT and YENEEA. After removal of 6 bases from V and 0 bases from J, the junction contained 9 bases not matched to a gene. CDR3 nucleotides: TGTGCCAGCAGTATTGGAGCGGGGTTGAGCACAGATACGCAGTATTTT. Residues: CASSIGAGLSTDTQYF.

This clone was observed once. This chain uses TRBV5-6 with TRBJ1-1; D perhaps matches TRBD1 (5 bases). Germline CDR1 and CDR2: SGHDT and YYEEEE. This CDR3 is built from 15 residues. V lost 0 bases, J lost 0 bases, and 9 bases lay in between. The DNA for the CDR3 is TGTGCCAGCAGCTTGGAGGGGTATGTGAACACTGAAGCTTTCTTT. This codes for CASSLEGYVNTEAFF.

The chain has TRBV27 and TRBJ2-7; the D gene is possibly TRBD1 (5 bases). Germline loops: CDR1 MNHEY, CDR2 SMNVEV (reference sequence). The CDR3 totals 14 residues. The V end lost 3 bases, the J end lost 3 bases, and 12 bases lay between the germline ends. The DNA of the CDR3 is TGTGCCAGCAGTTTGGCAGGGATGGACTACGAGCAGTACTTC. Translation: CASSLAGMDYEQYF.

The chain employs TRBV12-3 or TRBV12-4 and TRBJ2-1; D is undetermined. V dropped 3 bases and J dropped 6 bases, with 6 bases sitting between them. The CDR3 sequence is 12 residues long. The CDR3 spells CASSLGPNEQFF. For the CDR3, the DNA is TGTGCCAGCAGTTTGGGCCCCAATGAGCAGTTCTTC.

In DNA form, the CDR3 reads TGTGCCAGCAGTTTACGGGGGGGTTCCGCCTACGAGCAGTACTTC. This translates into CASSLRGGSAYEQYF. V gene TRBV27 combines with J gene TRBJ2-7; 8 nucleotides align to TRBD2. V gave up 2 bases and J gave up 2 bases; unmatched junction bases: 5. In germline, CDR1 is MNHEY, CDR2 SMNVEV (reference sequence). This CDR3 has 15 residues.

The table lists this clone with a count of one. The genes are TRBV5-4 and TRBJ1-3; TRBD1 aligns across 8 bases. The CDR3 extends over 16 amino acids. Looked up from germline, CDR1 is SGHNT and CDR2 is YYREEE (reference sequence). Trimming at V came to 0 bases and at J to 2 bases, leaving 4 bases not matched to a gene. CDR3 sequence: CASSLAARGPGNTIYF. The CDR3 coding sequence is TGTGCCAGCAGCTTGGCGGCCAGGGGGCCTGGAAACACCATATATTTT.

The chain couples TRBV7-7 to TRBJ2-2; D ambiguous. V lost 6 bases, J lost 2 bases, and 13 bases lay in between. Germline V CDR1 and CDR2: SSHAT, FNYEAQ (reference sequence). The CDR3 extends over 15 amino acids. The CDR3 region has the DNA TGTGCCAGCAGTCCTGGAGACCTAAACACCGGGGAGCTGTTTTTT. It specifies CASSPGDLNTGELFF. Together with reference TRBV7-7 and TRBJ2-2, the CDR3 gives the full variable domain: GAGVSQSPRYKVTKRGQDVTLRCDPISSHATLYWYQQALGQGPEFLTYFNYEAQPDKSGLPSDRFSAERPEGSISTLTIQRTEQRDSAMYRCASSPGDLNTGELFFGEGSRLTVL.

This chain joins TRBV9 and TRBJ2-1, with D possibly TRBD2 on 6 matching bases. The V gene lost 3 bases and the J gene lost 12 bases, with 22 bases spanning the gap. The CDR3 length is 15 residues. Germline CDR1 and CDR2: SGDLS and YYNGEE. The DNA for the CDR3 is TGTGCCAGCAGCGGAACCGGGACTTCCGGCGGGGTGCAGTTCTTC. It yields the protein CASSGTGTSGGVQFF.

The genes are TRBV5-1 and TRBJ2-7, with TRBD1 identical over 11 bases. V shed 4 bases, J shed 2 bases, and the junction held 5 bases outside the gene matches. CDR3 size: 15 residues. Germline CDR1 is SGHRS and CDR2 is YFSETQ. CDR3 protein: CASSPRGQGAYEQYF. The CDR3 nucleotides are TGCGCCAGCAGCCCGCGGGGACAGGGGGCCTACGAGCAGTACTTC.

The CDR3 DNA reads TGTGCCAGCAGCCTACAAGAGACTAGCCGCACCTACAATGAGCAGTTCTTC. Its protein product is CASSLQETSRTYNEQFF. V and J are TRBV7-8 and TRBJ2-1, with 7 bases lining up with TRBD2. Losses at the gene ends were 5 bases for V and 2 bases for J; bases not matched to a gene: 12. The length of the CDR3 is 17 residues. Germline V lookup: CDR1 SGHVS, CDR2 FQNEAQ.

The rearrangement links TRBV27 to TRBJ1-5; 8 bases align to TRBD1. This CDR3 region has 15 residues. V was pared by 5 bases and J by 7 bases, with 10 bases of the junction left unmatched. CDR1 is MNHEY, CDR2 SMNVEV, per germline (reference sequence). CDR3 in amino acids: CASSPGQGTGQPQHF. The CDR3 coding sequence is TGTGCCAGCAGTCCTGGACAGGGTACGGGGCAGCCCCAGCATTTT.

This CDR3 is CASSISLAGAKGTYEQYF. CDR3 bases: TGTGCCAGTAGTATTAGCCTAGCGGGAGCTAAAGGGACCTACGAGCAGTACTTC. V and J are TRBV19 and TRBJ2-7; TRBD2 matches 10 bases. The CDR3 extends over 18 amino acids. V lost 3 bases to trimming and J lost 2 bases; unmatched junction nucleotides: 13. Germline CDR1 is LNHDA and CDR2 is SQIVND (reference sequence).

The rearrangement joins TRBV28 to TRBJ2-5; maybe TRBD1 (6 bases). This CDR3 has 13 amino acids. Between the trimmed V and J ends, which lost 2 bases and 7 bases, there was a span of 11 bases. Germline V gene sequence: CDR1 MDHEN, CDR2 SYDVKM. The CDR3: CASSLTGKVTQYF. In DNA form, the CDR3 reads TGTGCCAGCAGTTTAACAGGGAAGGTGACCCAGTACTTC.